This T cell receptor beta chain was identified in a study of immune reconstitution after stem cell transplant in scleroderma listed by TCRdb under 2017. The method behind the library was RT-PCR. The sample was run on an Illumina MiSeq. Clones were called with MiXCR by TCRdb after fastp trimmed the public reads at Q25, and only in-frame beta chains were retained. Entries are consolidated by CDR3 protein sequence, retaining the most common genes and DNA. The sample contains thousands of distinct CDR3 sequences, 6.4% of them found a single time. The top ten clonotypes cover about 23% of the sample. The CDR3 measures 18 amino acids from cysteine to phenylalanine. Only the CDR3 DNA is retained, 54 bases long and in frame from the first base. V is pruned by 6 bases and J by 2 bases, leaving 18 bases of the junction without a gene match. This clonotype is considered medium-sized (0.01 to 0.1%). Its antigen has not been determined. Base qualities were left out, and no much larger clone turns up one base away.

Sample collection was performed before or after autologous hematopoietic stem cell transplantation (not recorded which). This receptor was taken from a female donor with systemic sclerosis. Recombination linked TRBV12-3 or TRBV12-4 to TRBJ2-5, with 7 middle bases fitting TRBD1. The DNA sequence is TGTGCCAGCAGGAGACGATCCGGGACAGAGGCTTTACAAGAGACCCAGTACTTC. Its product reads: CASRRRSGTEALQETQYF.